This T cell receptor beta chain was identified in a study of blood T cells in healthy people across ages. Background on the study: The capture of about one barcoded beta molecule per two T cells was achieved by template switching. General observations from the study: No one knew whether donors had CMV, which possibly confounded expanded clonotype changes. As age increased, TCR beta diversity per million T cells fell in a roughly linear fashion.

A second PCR of about 7 to 12 cycles used a sample-barcoded 5' primer and a J-beta primer mix. MiXCR, run by TCRdb on the 5' RACE reads, gives a single entry per CDR3 protein. Of roughly 2 million distinct CDR3 sequences listed, roughly 52% are singletons. This CDR3 has 16 amino acids. Germline trimming cut 6 bases from V and 4 bases from J; bases unmatched to any gene: 8. Germline lookup yields CDR1 LGHDT and CDR2 YNNKEL (reference sequence). This clonotype was observed a single time. Its specificity is unknown. The sequence was collected from a woman aged 40 to 55 in good health. Material: blood. The V gene is TRBV3-1, the J gene TRBJ2-1; the match to TRBD2 covers 11 bases. The CDR3 DNA is TGTGCCAGCAGTCCTACCGGGACTAGCGGTTACAATGAGCAGTTCTTC. Encoded protein: CASSPTGTSGYNEQFF.